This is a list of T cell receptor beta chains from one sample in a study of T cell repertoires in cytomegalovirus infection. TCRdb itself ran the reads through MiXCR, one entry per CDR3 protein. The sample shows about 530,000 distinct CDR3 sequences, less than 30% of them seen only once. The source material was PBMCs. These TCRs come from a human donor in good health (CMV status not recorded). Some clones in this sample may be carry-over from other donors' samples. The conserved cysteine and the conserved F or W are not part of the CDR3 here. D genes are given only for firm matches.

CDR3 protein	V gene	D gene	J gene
ASSYSRLAGKQETQY	TRBV6-6	TRBD2	TRBJ2-5
ASREGARETQY	TRBV12-3/TRBV12-4	TRBD1	TRBJ2-5
ASLGGDLETQY	TRBV11-3	NA	TRBJ2-5
SVGPGGDEQF	TRBV29-1	TRBD2	TRBJ2-1
ASSPPRGSPRNEQF	TRBV7-8	NA	TRBJ2-1
ASNPGGGNYGYT	TRBV7-2	NA	TRBJ1-2
ASSTTGTGGIGSNQPQH	TRBV7-2	TRBD1	TRBJ1-5
ASGKGALTSGRGETQY	TRBV7-6	TRBD2	TRBJ2-5
ASSEAQPRAEAF	TRBV6-4	NA	TRBJ1-1
ASSFTKDRELF	TRBV7-2	NA	TRBJ2-2
SARDLAGGNEQY	TRBV20-1	TRBD2	TRBJ2-7
SASEASGRAPDTQY	TRBV20-1	TRBD2	TRBJ2-3
ASSDSYRNTGELF	TRBV6-4	NA	TRBJ2-2
ASSTSRAATNEKLF	TRBV12-3/TRBV12-4	NA	TRBJ1-4
ASSPRLARSRYNEQF	TRBV6-6	NA	TRBJ2-1
ASSPFRGEPQH	TRBV7-2	NA	TRBJ1-5
ASSLVGTGRTDTQY	TRBV7-2	TRBD1	TRBJ2-3
ASSELSGRDGDTQY	TRBV27	TRBD2	TRBJ2-3
ASSCRDRECNEQF	TRBV12-3/TRBV12-4	TRBD1	TRBJ2-1
ASSLTGTDSEQY	TRBV28	NA	TRBJ2-7
ASSLSGSLGYEQY	TRBV7-2	TRBD2	TRBJ2-7
ASSTYGGGSSYNEQF	TRBV6-2/TRBV6-3	NA	TRBJ2-1
ANRETNTGELF	TRBV20-1	NA	TRBJ2-2
ASSDGRYTGELF	TRBV25-1	NA	TRBJ2-2
AMSGGTLAGNNQETQY	TRBV10-3	TRBD2	TRBJ2-5
ASSLGVAQSYEQY	TRBV7-8	NA	TRBJ2-7